This entry is about one T cell receptor (beta chain). Its target is unknown. The protocol was immunoSEQ multiplex PCR, while the TCRdb copy is restricted to in-frame clones and leaves out a portion. The sample yields 70,000 to 75,000 clones, approximately 80% seen once. The J segment lost 3 bases and the V segment lost 5 bases, leaving 7 bases of the junction unmatched. This CDR3 has 16 amino acids. The germline CDR1 and CDR2 sequences are SGHTA and FQGTGA. This sample was included in a study of OX40 agonist ivuxolimab in advanced cancers. Study-wide background: An agonistic human IgG2 monoclonal antibody against OX40 (CD134) was given. Three individuals attained partial responses, comprising one hepatocellular carcinoma case and two cutaneous melanoma cases. Study-wide results and caveats: Certain nonresponders likewise exhibited a low normalized T-cell clonal expansion.

Sequenced here: CD4+ or CD8+ T cells sorted from blood, sampled in a trial of the OX40 agonist ivuxolimab. The TCR was taken from an adult with an advanced solid tumor such as melanoma, head and neck, liver or kidney cancer. The chain uses TRBV7-3 and TRBJ2-3; 11 bases are shared with TRBD1. In DNA, the CDR3 is TGTGCCAGCAGCCCAGGGACAGGGGGGAAGACAGATACGCAGTATTTT. Residues: CASSPGTGGKTDTQYF.